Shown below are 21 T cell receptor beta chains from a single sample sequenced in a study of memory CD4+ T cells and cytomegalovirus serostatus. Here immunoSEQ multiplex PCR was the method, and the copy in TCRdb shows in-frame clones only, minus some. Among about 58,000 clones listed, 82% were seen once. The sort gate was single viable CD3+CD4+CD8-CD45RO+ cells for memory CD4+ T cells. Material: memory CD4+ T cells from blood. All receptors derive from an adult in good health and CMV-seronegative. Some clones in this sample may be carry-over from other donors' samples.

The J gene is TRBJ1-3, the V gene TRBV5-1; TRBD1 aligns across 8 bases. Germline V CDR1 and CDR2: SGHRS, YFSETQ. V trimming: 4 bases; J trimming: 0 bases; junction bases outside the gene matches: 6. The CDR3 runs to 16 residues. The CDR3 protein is CASSRDRSISGNTIYF. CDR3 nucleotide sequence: TGCGCCAGCAGCCGGGACAGGTCGATCTCTGGAAACACCATATATTTT.

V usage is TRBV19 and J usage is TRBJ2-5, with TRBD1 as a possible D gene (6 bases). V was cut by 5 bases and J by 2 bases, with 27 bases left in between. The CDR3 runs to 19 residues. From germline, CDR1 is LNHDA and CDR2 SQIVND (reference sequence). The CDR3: CASSPRKSINRALQETQYF. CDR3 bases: TGTGCCAGTAGTCCCAGAAAATCTATCAACAGGGCTTTACAAGAGACCCAGTACTTC.

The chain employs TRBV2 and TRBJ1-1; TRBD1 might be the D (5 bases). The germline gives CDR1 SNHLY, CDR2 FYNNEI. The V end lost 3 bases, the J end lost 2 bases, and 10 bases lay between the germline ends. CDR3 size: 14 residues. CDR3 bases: TGTGCCAGCAGTGACAGGGTGAGAAACACTGAAGCTTTCTTT. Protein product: CASSDRVRNTEAFF.

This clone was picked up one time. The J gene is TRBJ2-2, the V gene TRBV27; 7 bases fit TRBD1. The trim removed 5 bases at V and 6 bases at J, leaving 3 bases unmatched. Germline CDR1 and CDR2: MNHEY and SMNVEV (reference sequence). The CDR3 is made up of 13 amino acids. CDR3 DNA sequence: TGTGCCAGCAGTGTACAGGGGCCCGGGGAGCTGTTTTTT. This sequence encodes CASSVQGPGELFF.

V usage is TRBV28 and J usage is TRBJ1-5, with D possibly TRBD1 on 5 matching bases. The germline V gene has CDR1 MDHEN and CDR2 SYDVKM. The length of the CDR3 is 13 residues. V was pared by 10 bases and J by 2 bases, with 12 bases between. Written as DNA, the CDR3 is TGTGCCATAACGCGGGGGGGCAATCAGCCCCAGCATTTT. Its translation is CAITRGGNQPQHF. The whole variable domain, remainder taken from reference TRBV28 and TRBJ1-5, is DVKVTQSSRYLVKRTGEKVFLECVQDMDHENMFWYRQDPGLGLRLIYFSYDVKMKEKGDIPEGYSVSREKKERFSLILESASTNQTSMYLCAITRGGNQPQHFGDGTRLSIL.

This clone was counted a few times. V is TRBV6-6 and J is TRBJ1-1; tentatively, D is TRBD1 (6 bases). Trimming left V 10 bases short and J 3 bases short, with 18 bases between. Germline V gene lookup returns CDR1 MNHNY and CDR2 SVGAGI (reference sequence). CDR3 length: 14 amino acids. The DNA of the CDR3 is TGTGCCACGGCCGGGGGGCAAAGGGACACTGAAGCTTTCTTT. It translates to CATAGGQRDTEAFF.

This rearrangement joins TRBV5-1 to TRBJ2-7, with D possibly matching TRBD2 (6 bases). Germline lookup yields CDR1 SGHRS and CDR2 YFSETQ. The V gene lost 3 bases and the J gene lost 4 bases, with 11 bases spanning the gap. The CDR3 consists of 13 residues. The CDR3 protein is CASSSGLVYEQYF. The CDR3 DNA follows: TGCGCCAGCAGCTCGGGACTTGTATACGAGCAGTACTTC.

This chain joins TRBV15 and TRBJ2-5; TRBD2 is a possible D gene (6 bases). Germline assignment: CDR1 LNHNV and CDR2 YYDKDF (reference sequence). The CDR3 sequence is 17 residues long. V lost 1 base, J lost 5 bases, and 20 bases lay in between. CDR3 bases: TGTGCCACCAGCAGAGGGCCCCCCGGATCCGGAGGGGAGACCCAGTACTTC. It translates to CATSRGPPGSGGETQYF. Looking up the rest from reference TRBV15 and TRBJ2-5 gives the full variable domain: DAMVIQNPRYQVTQFGKPVTLSCSQTLNHNVMYWYQQKSSQAPKLLFHYYDKDFNNEADTPDNFQSRRPNTSFCFLDIRSPGLGDTAMYLCATSRGPPGSGGETQYFGPGTRLLVL.

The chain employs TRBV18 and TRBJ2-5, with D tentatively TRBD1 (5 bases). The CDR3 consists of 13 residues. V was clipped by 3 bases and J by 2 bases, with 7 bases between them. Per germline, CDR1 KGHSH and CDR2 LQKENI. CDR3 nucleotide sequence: TGTGCCAGCTCACCTGACAGACAAGAGACCCAGTACTTC. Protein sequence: CASSPDRQETQYF.

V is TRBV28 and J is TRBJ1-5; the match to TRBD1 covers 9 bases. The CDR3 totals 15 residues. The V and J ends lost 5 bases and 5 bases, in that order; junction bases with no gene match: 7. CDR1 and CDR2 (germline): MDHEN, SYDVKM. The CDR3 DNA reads TGTGCCAGCAGTCCCCATGGACAGGGGTATCAGCCCCAGCATTTT. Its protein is CASSPHGQGYQPQHF.

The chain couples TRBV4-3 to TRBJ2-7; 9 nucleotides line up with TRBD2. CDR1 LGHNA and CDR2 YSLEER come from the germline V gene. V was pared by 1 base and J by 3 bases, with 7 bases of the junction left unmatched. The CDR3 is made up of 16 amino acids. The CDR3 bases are TGCGCCAGCAGCCAAGTTGGTCTAGCGGGACTCTACGAGCAGTACTTC. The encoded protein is CASSQVGLAGLYEQYF.

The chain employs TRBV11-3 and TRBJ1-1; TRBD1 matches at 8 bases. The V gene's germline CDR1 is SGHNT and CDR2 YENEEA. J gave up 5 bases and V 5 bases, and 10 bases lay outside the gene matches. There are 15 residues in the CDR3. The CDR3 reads CASSLSGGWGTEAFF. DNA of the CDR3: TGTGCCAGCAGCCTATCAGGGGGCTGGGGGACTGAAGCTTTCTTT. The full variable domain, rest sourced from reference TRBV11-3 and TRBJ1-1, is EAGVVQSPRYKIIEKKQPVAFWCNPISGHNTLYWYLQNLGQGPELLIRYENEEAVDDSQLPKDRFSAERLKGVDSTLKIQPAELGDSAVYLCASSLSGGWGTEAFFGQGTRLTVV.

The CDR3 sequence: CASSQDGQPNYGYTF. The CDR3 DNA reads as TGTGCCAGCAGCCAAGATGGACAACCTAACTATGGCTACACCTTC. This chain links TRBV4-2 with TRBJ1-2, with D possibly TRBD1 on 5 matching bases. This CDR3 is built from 15 residues. Trimming cost V 0 bases and J 0 bases, with 8 bases left between them. Germline V gene lookup returns CDR1 LGHNA and CDR2 YNFKEQ.

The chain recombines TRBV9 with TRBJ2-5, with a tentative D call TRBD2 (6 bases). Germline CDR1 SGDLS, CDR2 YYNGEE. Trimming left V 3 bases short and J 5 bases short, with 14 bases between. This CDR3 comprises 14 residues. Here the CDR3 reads CASSARERGETQYF. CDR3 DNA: TGTGCCAGCAGCGCCAGGGAACGGGGGGAGACCCAGTACTTC.

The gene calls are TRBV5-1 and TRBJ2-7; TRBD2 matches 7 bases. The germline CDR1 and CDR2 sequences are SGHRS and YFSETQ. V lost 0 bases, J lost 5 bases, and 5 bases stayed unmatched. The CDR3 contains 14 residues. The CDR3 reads CASSLVGTSDEQYF. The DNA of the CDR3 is TGCGCCAGCAGCTTGGTGGGTACTAGCGACGAGCAGTACTTC.

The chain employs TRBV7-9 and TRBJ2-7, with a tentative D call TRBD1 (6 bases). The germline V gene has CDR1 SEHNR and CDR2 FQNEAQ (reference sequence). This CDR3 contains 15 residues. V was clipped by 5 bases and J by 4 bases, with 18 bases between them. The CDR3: CASSISGGTLYEQYF. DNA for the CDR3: TGTGCCAGCAGCATATCCGGTGGGACACTGTACGAGCAGTACTTC.

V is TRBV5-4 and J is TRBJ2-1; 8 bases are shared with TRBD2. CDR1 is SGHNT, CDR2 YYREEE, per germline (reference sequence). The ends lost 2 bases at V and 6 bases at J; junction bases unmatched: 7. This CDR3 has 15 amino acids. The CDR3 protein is CASSFWTSRSNEQFF. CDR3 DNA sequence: TGTGCCAGCAGCTTTTGGACTAGCCGGTCCAATGAGCAGTTCTTC.

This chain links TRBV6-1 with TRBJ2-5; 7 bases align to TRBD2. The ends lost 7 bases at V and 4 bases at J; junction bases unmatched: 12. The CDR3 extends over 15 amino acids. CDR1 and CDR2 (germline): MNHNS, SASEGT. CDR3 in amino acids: CASTRLGTNRETQYF. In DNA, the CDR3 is TGTGCCAGCACCCGACTCGGGACTAATAGAGAGACCCAGTACTTC.

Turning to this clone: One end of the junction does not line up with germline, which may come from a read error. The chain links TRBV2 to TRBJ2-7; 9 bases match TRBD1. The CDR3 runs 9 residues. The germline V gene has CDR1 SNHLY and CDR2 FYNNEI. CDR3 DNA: TGTGCCACCGGGACAGGGTCATCCTTC. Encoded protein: CATGTGSSF. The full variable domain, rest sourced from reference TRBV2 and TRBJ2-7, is EPEVTQTPSHQVTQMGQEVILRCVPISNHLYFYWYRQILGQKVEFLVSFYNNEISEKSEIFDDQFSVERPDGSNFTLKIRSTKLEDSAMYFCATGTGSSFGPGTRLTVT.

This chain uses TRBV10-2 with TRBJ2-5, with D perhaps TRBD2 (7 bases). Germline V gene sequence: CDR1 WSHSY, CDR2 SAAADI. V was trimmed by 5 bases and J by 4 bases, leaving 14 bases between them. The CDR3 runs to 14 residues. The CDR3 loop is CASSPGGGGETQYF. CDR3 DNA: TGCGCCAGCAGTCCCGGGGGAGGGGGAGAGACCCAGTACTTC.

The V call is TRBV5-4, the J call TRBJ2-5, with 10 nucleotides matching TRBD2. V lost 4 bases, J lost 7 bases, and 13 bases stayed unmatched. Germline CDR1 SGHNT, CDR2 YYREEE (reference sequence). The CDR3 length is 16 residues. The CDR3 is CASSIRTSGSVVTQYF. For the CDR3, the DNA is TGTGCCAGCAGCATAAGGACTAGCGGAAGCGTGGTGACCCAGTACTTC.